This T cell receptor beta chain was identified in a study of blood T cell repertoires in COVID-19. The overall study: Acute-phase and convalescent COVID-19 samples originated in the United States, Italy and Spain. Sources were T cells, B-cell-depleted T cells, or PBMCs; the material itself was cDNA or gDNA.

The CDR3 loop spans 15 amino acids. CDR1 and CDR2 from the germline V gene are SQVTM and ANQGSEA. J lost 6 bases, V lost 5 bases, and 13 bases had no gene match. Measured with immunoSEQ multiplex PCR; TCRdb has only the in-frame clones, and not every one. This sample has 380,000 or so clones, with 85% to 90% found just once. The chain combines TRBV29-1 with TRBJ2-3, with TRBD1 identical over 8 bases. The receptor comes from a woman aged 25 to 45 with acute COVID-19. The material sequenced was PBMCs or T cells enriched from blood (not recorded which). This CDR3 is CSVLISGGIGDTQYF. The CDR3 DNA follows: TGCAGCGTTCTAATCTCAGGGGGCATAGGGGATACGCAGTATTTT.